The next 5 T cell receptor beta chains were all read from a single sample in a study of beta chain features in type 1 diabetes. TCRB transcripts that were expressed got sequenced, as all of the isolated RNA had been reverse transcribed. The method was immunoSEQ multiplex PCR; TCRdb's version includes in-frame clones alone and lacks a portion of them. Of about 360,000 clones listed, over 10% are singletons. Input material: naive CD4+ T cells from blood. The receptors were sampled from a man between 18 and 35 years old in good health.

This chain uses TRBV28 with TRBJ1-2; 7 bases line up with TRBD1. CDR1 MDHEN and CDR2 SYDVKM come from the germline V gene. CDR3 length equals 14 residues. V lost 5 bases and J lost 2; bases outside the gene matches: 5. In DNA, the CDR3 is TGTGCCAGCAGTGGGGACAGCCTGAACTATGGCTACACCTTC. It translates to CASSGDSLNYGYTF.

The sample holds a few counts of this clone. The CDR3 reads CASSFLVSEQFF. CDR3 nucleotides: TGTGCCAGCAGCTTCCTAGTTAGTGAGCAGTTCTTC. The V call is TRBV7-2, the J call TRBJ2-1; D uncertain. V lost 3 bases and J 9 bases, leaving 9 bases between the germline ends. This CDR3 spans 12 amino acids. The V gene's germline CDR1 is SGHTA and CDR2 FQGNSA.

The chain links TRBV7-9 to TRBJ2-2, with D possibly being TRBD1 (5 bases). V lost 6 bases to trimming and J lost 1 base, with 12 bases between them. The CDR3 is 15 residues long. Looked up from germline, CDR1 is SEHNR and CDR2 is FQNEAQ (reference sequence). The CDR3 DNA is TGTGCCAGCAGTCGTAAGACAGAGAACACCGGGGAGCTGTTTTTT. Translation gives CASSRKTENTGELFF.

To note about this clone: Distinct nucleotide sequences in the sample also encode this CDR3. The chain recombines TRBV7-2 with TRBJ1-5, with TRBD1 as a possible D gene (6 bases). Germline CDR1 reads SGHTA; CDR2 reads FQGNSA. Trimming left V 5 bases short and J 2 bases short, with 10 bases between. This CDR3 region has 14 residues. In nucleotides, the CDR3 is TGTGCCAGCAGCCCGACAGGAGGCAATCAGCCCCAGCATTTT. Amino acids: CASSPTGGNQPQHF.

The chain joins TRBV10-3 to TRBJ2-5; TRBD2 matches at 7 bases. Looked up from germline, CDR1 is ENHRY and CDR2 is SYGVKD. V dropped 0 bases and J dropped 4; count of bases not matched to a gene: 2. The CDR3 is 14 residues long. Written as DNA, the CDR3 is TGTGCCATCAGTGAGTCGGCGGGAGTAGAGACCCAGTACTTC. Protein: CAISESAGVETQYF.